This is a list of T cell receptor beta chains from one sample in a study of T-cell reconstitution after alpha-beta-depleted transplantation in children. One entry per CDR3 protein, called by TCRdb with MiXCR from the PCR reads. The top ten hold around an eighth of the sample, which has around 600,000 distinct CDR3 sequences, 20% to 25% seen once. Sequencing used PBMCs, mostly from graft donor cells, obtained 360 days after TCRalphabeta/CD19-depleted stem cell transplant. These receptors originate from a boy less than two years old who had a stem cell transplant for acute myeloid leukemia, so the T cells may come from the graft donor. Both conserved end residues are part of each CDR3. A D gene is named only where the DNA matches it firmly. A clone size is listed for some rows: how often the clone was seen (once, few, many), or a class if it is expanded.

j_call v_call d_call clone_size cdr3_aa cdr3_nt
TRBJ2-3 TRBV14 NA many CASSPDLIAGTQYF TGTGCCAGCTCACCGGACTTGATCGCCGGTACGCAGTATTTT
TRBJ1-4 TRBV4-3 TRBD1 NA CASSRRDRDEKLFF TGCGCCAGCAGCCGTCGGGACAGGGATGAAAAACTGTTTTTT
TRBJ2-5 TRBV3-1 NA many CASSPRDTQETQYF TGTGCCAGCAGCCCTAGGGACACTCAAGAGACCCAGTACTTC
TRBJ2-1 TRBV20-1 NA many CSAPPPGQPPNEQFF TGCAGTGCTCCGCCGCCGGGCCAGCCCCCCAATGAGCAGTTCTTC
TRBJ2-3 TRBV18 NA NA CASSPTLADTQYF TGTGCCAGCTCACCCACCTTGGCAGATACGCAGTATTTT
TRBJ2-3 TRBV6-5 NA NA CASSYRRGGVTDTQYF TGTGCCAGCAGTTACCGCAGGGGGGGGGTCACAGATACGCAGTATTTT
TRBJ2-5 TRBV5-1 NA NA CASSLAGVIQETQYF TGCGCCAGCAGCTTGGCCGGGGTTATCCAAGAGACCCAGTACTTC
TRBJ2-5 TRBV20-1 NA many CSAPSGQTQYF TGCAGTGCTCCGAGCGGCCAGACCCAGTACTTC
TRBJ1-2 TRBV18 TRBD1 many CASSPLDRNYGYTF TGTGCCAGCTCACCCTTGGACAGGAACTATGGCTACACCTTC
TRBJ2-5 TRBV7-9 TRBD1 NA CASSYSRDREVGETQYF TGTGCCAGCAGCTACTCGCGGGACAGGGAGGTTGGGGAGACCCAGTACTTC